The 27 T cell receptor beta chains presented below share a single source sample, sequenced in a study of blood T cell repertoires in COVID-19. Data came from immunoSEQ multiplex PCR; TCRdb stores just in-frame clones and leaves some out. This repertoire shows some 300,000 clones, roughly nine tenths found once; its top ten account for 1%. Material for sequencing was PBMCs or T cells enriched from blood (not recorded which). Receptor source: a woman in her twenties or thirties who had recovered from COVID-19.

The CDR3 DNA is TGCGCCAGCAGCTTGGGACATGCAACTAATGAAAAACTGTTTTTT. The encoded protein is CASSLGHATNEKLFF. The chain combines TRBV5-1 with TRBJ1-4; D remains unclear. V was shortened by 0 bases and J by 0 bases, with 6 bases between the two germline ends. The CDR3 covers 15 residues. Germline assignment: CDR1 SGHRS and CDR2 YFSETQ.

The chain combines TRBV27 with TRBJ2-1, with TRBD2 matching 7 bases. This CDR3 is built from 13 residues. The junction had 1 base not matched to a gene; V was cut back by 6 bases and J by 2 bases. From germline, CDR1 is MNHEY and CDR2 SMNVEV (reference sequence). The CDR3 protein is CASSRGAYNEQFF. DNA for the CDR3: TGTGCCAGCAGCCGGGGGGCCTACAATGAGCAGTTCTTC.

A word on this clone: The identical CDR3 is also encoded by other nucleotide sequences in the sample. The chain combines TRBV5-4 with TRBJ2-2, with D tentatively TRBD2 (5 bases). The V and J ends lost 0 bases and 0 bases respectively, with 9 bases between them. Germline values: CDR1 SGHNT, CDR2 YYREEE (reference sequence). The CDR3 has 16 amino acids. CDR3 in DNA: TGTGCCAGCAGCTTGGACCCGGGATCGAACACCGGGGAGCTGTTTTTT. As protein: CASSLDPGSNTGELFF.

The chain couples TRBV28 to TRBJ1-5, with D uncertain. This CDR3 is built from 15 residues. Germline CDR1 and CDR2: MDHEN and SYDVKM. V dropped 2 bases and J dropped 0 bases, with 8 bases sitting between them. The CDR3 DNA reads TGTGCCAGCAGTTTAGGTGGCAGTAGCAATCAGCCCCAGCATTTT. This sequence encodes CASSLGGSSNQPQHF.

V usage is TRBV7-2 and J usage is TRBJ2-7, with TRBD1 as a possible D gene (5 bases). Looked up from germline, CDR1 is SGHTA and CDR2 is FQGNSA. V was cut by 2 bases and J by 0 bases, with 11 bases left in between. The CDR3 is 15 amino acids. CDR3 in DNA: TGTGCCAGCAGCTTACAGGGAAAGAGCTCCTACGAGCAGTACTTC. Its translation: CASSLQGKSSYEQYF.

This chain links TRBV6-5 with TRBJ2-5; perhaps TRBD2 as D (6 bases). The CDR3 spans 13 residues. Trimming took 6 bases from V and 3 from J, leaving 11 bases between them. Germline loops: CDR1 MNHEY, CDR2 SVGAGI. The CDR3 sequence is CASRPWGEETQYF. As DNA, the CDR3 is TGTGCCAGCAGGCCGTGGGGGGAAGAGACCCAGTACTTC.

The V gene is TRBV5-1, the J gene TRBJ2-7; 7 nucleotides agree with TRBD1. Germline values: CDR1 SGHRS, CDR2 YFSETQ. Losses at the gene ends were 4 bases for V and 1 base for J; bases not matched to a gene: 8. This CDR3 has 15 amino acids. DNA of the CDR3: TGCGCCAGCAGCCGGGGAAGCAGGGGGTCCTACGAGCAGTACTTC. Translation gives CASSRGSRGSYEQYF.

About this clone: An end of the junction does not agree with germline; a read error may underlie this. CDR3: CASSQQGLLF. The CDR3 coding sequence is TGTGCCAGCAGCCAACAGGGGCTCCTCTTT. V usage is TRBV28 and J usage is TRBJ1-1; 7 nucleotides align to TRBD1. CDR3 length: 10 residues. Germline values: CDR1 MDHEN, CDR2 SYDVKM.

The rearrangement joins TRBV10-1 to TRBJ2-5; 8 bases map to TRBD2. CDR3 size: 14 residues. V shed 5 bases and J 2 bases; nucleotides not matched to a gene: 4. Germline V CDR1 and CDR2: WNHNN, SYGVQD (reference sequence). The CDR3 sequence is CASSPIAGQETQYF. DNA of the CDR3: TGCGCCAGCAGTCCTATAGCGGGACAAGAGACCCAGTACTTC.

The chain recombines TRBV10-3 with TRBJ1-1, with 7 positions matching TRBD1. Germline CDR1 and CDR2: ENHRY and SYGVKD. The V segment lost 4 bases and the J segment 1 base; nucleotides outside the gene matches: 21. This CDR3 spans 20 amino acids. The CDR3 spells CAISGNLETGKGYRNTEAFF. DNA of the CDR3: TGTGCCATCAGTGGGAATCTCGAGACAGGGAAGGGTTATAGGAACACTGAAGCTTTCTTT.

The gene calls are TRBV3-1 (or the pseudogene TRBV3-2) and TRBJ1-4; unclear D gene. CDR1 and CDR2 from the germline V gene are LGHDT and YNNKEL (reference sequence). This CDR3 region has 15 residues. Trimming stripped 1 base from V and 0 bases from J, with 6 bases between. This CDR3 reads CASSQVQTTNEKLFF. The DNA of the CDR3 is TGTGCCAGCAGCCAAGTGCAGACAACTAATGAAAAACTGTTTTTT.

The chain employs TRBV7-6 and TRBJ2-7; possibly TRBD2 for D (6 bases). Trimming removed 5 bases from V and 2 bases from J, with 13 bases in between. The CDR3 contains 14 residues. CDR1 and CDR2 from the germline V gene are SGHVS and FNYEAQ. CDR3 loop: CASSLRTNPYEQYF. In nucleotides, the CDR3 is TGTGCCAGCAGCCTCCGGACTAATCCCTACGAGCAGTACTTC.

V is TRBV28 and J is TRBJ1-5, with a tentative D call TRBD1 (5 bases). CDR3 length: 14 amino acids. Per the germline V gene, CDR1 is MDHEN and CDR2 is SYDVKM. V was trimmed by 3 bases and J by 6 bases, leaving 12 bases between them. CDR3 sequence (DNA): TGTGCCAGCAGTTTGCGGGGGAGGCTTCAGCCCCAGCATTTT. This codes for CASSLRGRLQPQHF.

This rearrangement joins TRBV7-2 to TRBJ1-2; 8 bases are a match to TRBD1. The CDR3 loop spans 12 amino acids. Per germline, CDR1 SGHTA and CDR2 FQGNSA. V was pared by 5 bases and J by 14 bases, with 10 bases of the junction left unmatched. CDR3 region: CASSPMGQASTF. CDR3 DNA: TGTGCCAGCAGCCCAATGGGACAGGCCAGTACCTTC.

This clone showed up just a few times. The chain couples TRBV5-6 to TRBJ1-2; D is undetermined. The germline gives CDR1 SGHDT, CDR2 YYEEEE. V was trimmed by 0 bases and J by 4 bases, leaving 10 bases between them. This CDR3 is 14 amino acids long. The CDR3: CASSLARNIYGYTF. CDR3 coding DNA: TGTGCCAGCAGCTTGGCCAGAAATATCTATGGCTACACCTTC.

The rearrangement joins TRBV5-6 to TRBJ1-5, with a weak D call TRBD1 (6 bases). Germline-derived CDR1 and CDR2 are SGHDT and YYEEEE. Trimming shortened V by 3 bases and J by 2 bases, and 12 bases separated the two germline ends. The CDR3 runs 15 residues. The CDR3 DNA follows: TGTGCCAGCAGCTGGAGGGGGGGCGGCAATCAGCCCCAGCATTTT. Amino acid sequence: CASSWRGGGNQPQHF.

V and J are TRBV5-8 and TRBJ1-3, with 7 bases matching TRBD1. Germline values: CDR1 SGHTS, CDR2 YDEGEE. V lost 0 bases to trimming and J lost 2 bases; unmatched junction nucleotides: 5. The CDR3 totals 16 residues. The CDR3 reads CASSLATGSAGNTIYF. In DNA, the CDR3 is TGTGCCAGCAGCTTGGCGACAGGGTCTGCTGGAAACACCATATATTTT.

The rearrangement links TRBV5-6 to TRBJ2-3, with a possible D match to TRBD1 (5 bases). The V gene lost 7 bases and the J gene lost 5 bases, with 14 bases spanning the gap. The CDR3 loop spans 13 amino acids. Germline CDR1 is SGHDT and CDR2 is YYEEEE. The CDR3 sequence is CASQGVERDTQYF. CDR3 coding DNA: TGTGCCAGCCAAGGGGTAGAAAGAGATACGCAGTATTTT.

CDR3: CASSARDRDEQYF. Written as DNA, the CDR3 is TGTGCCAGCAGCGCCCGGGACAGGGACGAGCAGTACTTC. The gene calls are TRBV7-9 and TRBJ2-7, with 9 bases matching TRBD1. The CDR3 has 13 residues. Germline CDR1 is SEHNR and CDR2 is FQNEAQ (reference sequence). Losses at the gene ends were 5 bases for V and 5 bases for J; bases not matched to a gene: 4. Full variable domain (outside the CDR3, taken from reference TRBV7-9 and TRBJ2-7): DTGVSQNPRHKITKRGQNVTFRCDPISEHNRLYWYRQTLGQGPEFLTYFQNEAQLEKSRLLSDRFSAERPKGSFSTLEIQRTEQGDSAMYLCASSARDRDEQYFGPGTRLTVT.

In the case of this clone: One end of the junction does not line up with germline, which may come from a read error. The CDR3 region is CASSLSGRGGLFF. CDR3 DNA: TGTGCCAGCAGTTTAAGCGGGCGTGGGGGGCTGTTTTTT. The rearrangement joins TRBV12-3 or TRBV12-4 to TRBJ2-2, with D perhaps TRBD2 (6 bases). The CDR3 is 13 amino acids.

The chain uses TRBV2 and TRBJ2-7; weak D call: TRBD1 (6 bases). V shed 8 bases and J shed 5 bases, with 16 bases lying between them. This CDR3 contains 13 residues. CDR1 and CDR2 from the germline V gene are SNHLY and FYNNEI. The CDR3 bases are TGTGCCAGCGGAGACAGGTACGGCAACGAGCAGTACTTC. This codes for CASGDRYGNEQYF.

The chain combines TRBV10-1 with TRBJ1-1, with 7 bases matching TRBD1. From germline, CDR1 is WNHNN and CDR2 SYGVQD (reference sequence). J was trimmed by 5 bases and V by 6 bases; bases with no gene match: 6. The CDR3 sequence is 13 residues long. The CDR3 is CASRPTGVTEAFF. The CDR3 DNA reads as TGCGCCAGCAGGCCAACAGGGGTTACTGAAGCTTTCTTT.

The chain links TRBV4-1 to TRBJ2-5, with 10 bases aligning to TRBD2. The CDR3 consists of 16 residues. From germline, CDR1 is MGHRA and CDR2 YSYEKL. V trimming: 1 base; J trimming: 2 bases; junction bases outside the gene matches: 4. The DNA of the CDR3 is TGCGCCAGCAGCCAAGGCCATAGCGGGGGGCAAGAGACCCAGTACTTC. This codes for CASSQGHSGGQETQYF.

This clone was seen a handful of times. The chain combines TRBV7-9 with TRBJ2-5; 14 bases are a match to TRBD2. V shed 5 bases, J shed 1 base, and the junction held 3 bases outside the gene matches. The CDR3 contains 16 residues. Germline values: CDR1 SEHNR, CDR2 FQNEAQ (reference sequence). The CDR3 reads CASSLGTSGGQETQYF. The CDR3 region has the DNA TGTGCCAGCAGCCTAGGGACTAGCGGGGGCCAAGAGACCCAGTACTTC.

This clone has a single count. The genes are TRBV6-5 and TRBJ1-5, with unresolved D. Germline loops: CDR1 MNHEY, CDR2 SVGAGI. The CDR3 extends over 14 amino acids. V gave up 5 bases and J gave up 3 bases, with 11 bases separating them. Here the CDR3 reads CASSLQYANQPQHF. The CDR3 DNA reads TGTGCCAGCAGTCTGCAGTATGCCAATCAGCCCCAGCATTTT.

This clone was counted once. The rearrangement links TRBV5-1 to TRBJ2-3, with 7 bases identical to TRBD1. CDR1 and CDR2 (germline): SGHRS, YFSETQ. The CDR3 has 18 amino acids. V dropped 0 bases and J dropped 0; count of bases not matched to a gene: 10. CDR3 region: CASSLGYITGDSTDTQYF. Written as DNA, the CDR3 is TGCGCCAGCAGCTTGGGGTACATAACAGGGGACAGCACAGATACGCAGTATTTT.

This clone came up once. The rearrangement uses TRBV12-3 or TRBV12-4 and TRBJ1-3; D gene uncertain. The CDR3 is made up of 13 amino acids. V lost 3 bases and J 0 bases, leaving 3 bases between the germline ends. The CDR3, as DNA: TGTGCCAGCAGTTTGAGCTCTGGAAACACCATATATTTT. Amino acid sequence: CASSLSSGNTIYF.